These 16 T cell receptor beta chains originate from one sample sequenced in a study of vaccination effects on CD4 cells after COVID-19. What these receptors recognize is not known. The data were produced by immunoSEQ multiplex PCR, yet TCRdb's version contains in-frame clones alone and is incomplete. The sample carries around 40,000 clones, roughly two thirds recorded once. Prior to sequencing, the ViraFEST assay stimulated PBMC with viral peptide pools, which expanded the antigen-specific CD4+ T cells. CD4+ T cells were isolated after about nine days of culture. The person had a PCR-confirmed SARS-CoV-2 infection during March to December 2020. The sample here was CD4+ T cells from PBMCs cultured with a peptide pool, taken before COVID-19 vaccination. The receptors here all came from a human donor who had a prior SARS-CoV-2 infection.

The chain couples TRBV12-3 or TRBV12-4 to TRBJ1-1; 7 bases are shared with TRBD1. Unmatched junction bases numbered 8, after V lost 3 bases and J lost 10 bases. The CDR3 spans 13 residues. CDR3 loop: CASSLRDSVLAFF. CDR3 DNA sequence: TGTGCCAGCAGTTTGCGGGACAGCGTTTTAGCTTTCTTT.

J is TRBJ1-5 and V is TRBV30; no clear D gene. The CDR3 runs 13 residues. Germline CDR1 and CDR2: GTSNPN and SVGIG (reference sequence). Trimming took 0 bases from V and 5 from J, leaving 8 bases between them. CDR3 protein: CAWSVQEDQPQHF. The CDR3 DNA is TGTGCCTGGAGTGTCCAGGAGGATCAGCCCCAGCATTTT.

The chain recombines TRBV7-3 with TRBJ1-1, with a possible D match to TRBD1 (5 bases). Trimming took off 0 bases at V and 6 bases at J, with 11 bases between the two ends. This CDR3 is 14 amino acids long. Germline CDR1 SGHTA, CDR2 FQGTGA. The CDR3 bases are TGTGCCAGCAGCTTAACACCAGGGAGCCCTGAAGCTTTCTTT. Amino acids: CASSLTPGSPEAFF. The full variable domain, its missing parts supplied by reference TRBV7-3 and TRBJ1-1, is GAGVSQTPSNKVTEKGKYVELRCDPISGHTALYWYRQSLGQGPEFLIYFQGTGAADDSGLPNDRFFAVRPEGSVSTLKIQRTERGDSAVYLCASSLTPGSPEAFFGQGTRLTVV.

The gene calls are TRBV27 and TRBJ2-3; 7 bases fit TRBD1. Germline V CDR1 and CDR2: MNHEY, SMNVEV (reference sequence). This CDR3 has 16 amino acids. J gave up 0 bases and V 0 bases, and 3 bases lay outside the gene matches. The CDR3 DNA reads TGTGCCAGCAGTTTATCCAGGACAGGAAGCACAGATACGCAGTATTTT. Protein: CASSLSRTGSTDTQYF.

The chain's CDR3 is CASSSHGPPADTQYF. The CDR3 DNA sequence: TGTGCCAGCAGCTCCCACGGGCCCCCAGCAGATACGCAGTATTTT. The rearrangement uses TRBV9 and TRBJ2-3, with D unresolved. This CDR3 is 15 amino acids long. V was shortened by 4 bases and J by 4 bases, with 16 bases between the two germline ends. Looked up from germline, CDR1 is SGDLS and CDR2 is YYNGEE.

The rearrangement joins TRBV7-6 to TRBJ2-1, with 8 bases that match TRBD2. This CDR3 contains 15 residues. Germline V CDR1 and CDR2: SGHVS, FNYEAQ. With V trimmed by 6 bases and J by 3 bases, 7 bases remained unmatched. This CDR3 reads CASSYPGGLYNEQFF. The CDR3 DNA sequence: TGTGCCAGCAGTTATCCGGGAGGGCTCTACAATGAGCAGTTCTTC.

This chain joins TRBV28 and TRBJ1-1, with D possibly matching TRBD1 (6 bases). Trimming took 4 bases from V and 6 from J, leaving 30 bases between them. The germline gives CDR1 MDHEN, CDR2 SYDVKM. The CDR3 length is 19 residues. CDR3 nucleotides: TGTGCCAGCAGTTCCACGAAGGGCCGGACAGTTAGAAGGTTCGCTGAAGCTTTCTTT. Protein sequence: CASSSTKGRTVRRFAEAFF.

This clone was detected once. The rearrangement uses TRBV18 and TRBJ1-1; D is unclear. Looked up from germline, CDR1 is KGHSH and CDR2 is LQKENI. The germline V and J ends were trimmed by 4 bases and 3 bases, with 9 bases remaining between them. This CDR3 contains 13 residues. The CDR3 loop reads CASSLSRDTEAFF. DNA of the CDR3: TGTGCCAGCTCACTTTCCCGGGACACTGAAGCTTTCTTT. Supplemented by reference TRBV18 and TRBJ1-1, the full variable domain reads NAGVMQNPRHLVRRRGQEARLRCSPMKGHSHVYWYRQLPEEGLKFMVYLQKENIIDESGMPKERFSAEFPKEGPSILRIQQVVRGDSAAYFCASSLSRDTEAFFGQGTRLTVV.

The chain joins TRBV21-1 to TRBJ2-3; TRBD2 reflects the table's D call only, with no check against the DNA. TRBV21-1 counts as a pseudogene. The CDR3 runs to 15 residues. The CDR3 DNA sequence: TGTGCCAGCAGCAAAGGGGGCCTAGCGCCAGATACGCAGTATTTT. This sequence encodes CASSKGGLAPDTQYF.

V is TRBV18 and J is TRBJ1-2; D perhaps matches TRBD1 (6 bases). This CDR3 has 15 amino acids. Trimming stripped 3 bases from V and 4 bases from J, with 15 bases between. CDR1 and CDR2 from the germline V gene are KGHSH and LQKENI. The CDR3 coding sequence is TGTGCCAGCTCACCGGAACAGGGAGCAGTCTATGGCTACACCTTC. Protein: CASSPEQGAVYGYTF.

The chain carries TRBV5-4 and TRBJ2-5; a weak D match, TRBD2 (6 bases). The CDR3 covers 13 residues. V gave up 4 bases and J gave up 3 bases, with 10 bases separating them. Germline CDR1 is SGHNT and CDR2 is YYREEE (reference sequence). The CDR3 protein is CASSIRGEETQYF. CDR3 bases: TGTGCCAGCAGCATCCGCGGGGAAGAGACCCAGTACTTC.

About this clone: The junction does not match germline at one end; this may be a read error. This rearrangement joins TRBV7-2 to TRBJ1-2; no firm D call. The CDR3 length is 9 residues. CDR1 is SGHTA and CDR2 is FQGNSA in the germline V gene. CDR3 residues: CASSPDQTF. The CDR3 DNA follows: TGTGCCAGCAGCCCGGACCAGACTTTC.

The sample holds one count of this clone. CDR3 coding DNA: TGTGCCAGCAGCCTCCACCCACTAGCGGGAATGAACACCGGGGAGCTGTTTTTT. Protein sequence: CASSLHPLAGMNTGELFF. The genes are TRBV7-2 and TRBJ2-2, with 10 bases that match TRBD2. The CDR3 contains 18 residues. J gave up 1 base and V 5 bases, and 10 bases lay outside the gene matches. The germline CDR1 and CDR2 sequences are SGHTA and FQGNSA. Filled out from reference TRBV7-2 and TRBJ2-2, the complete variable domain reads GAGVSQSPSNKVTEKGKDVELRCDPISGHTALYWYRQSLGQGLEFLIYFQGNSAPDKSGLPSDRFSAERTGGSVSTLTIQRTQQEDSAVYLCASSLHPLAGMNTGELFFGEGSRLTVL.

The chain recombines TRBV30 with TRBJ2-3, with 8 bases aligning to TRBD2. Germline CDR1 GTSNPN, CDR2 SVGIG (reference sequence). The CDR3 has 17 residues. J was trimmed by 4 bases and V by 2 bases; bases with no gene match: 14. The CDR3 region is CAWSPSSGRVRADTQYF. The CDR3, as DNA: TGTGCCTGGAGTCCCTCAAGCGGGAGAGTTCGGGCAGATACGCAGTATTTT.

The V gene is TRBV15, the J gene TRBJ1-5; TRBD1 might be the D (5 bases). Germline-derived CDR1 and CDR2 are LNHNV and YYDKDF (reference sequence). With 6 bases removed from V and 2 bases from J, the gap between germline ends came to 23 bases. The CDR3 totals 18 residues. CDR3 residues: CATSTNLVGGIRNQPQHF. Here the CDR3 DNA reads TGTGCCACCAGTACGAACCTAGTGGGGGGAATACGCAATCAGCCCCAGCATTTT. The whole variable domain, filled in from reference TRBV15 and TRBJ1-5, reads DAMVIQNPRYQVTQFGKPVTLSCSQTLNHNVMYWYQQKSSQAPKLLFHYYDKDFNNEADTPDNFQSRRPNTSFCFLDIRSPGLGDTAMYLCATSTNLVGGIRNQPQHFGDGTRLSIL.

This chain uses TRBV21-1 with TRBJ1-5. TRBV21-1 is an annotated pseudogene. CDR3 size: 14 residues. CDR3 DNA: TGTGCCAGCGGGACCAGGGATAGCAATCAGCCCCAGCATTTT. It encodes CASGTRDSNQPQHF.